This T cell receptor beta chain emerged from a study of shared clonotypes between healthy human individuals. Clones were sequenced by immunoSEQ multiplex PCR, and TCRdb holds only the in-frame ones, with some missing. The sample holds 450,000 or so clones; roughly three quarters are singletons and the top ten take more than 10%. Germline CDR1 reads MNHNS; CDR2 reads SASEGT. V was trimmed by 6 bases and J by 9 bases, leaving 8 bases between them. The CDR3 sequence is 11 residues long. This TCR derives from a woman between 40 and 55 years old in good health. Some clones in this sample may be carry-over from other donors' samples. The chain is built from TRBV6-1 and TRBJ2-2; D gene uncertain. Sample: PBMCs. CDR3 residues: CASSTAWELFF. The CDR3 nucleotides read TGTGCCAGCAGCACAGCCTGGGAGCTGTTTTTT.